Below, 5 T cell receptor beta chains from the same sample are listed, as sequenced in a study of blood T cell repertoires in COVID-19. Repertoires were generated with immunoSEQ multiplex PCR, while TCRdb's copy carries only in-frame clones and drops some. The table lists about 67,000 clones, less than 90% of them singletons, with around 4.4% in the top ten. Sequencing used peripheral blood. All receptors derive from a man aged 50-60 years with active COVID-19.

The chain joins TRBV18 to TRBJ2-5; 15 bases align to TRBD2. This CDR3 contains 19 residues. Germline assignment: CDR1 KGHSH and CDR2 LQKENI. Losses at the gene ends were 0 bases for V and 2 bases for J; bases not matched to a gene: 7. In DNA form, the CDR3 reads TGTGCCAGCTCACCACCATCGGGACTAGCGGGAGGCCGACAAGAGACCCAGTACTTC. Protein product: CASSPPSGLAGGRQETQYF.

The V call is TRBV7-9, the J call TRBJ1-6; the D gene is possibly TRBD1 (6 bases). The CDR3 contains 17 residues. V was shortened by 4 bases and J by 7 bases, with 20 bases between the two germline ends. Germline V gene lookup returns CDR1 SEHNR and CDR2 FQNEAQ (reference sequence). The CDR3 reads CASSSTLQGSVNSPLHF. CDR3 DNA sequence: TGTGCCAGCAGCTCAACCCTACAGGGATCGGTAAATTCACCCCTCCACTTT.

The chain links TRBV2 to TRBJ1-1, with D possibly being TRBD1 (6 bases). V dropped 6 bases and J dropped 10 bases, with 12 bases sitting between them. The CDR3 spans 11 residues. Per the germline V gene, CDR1 is SNHLY and CDR2 is FYNNEI. CDR3 amino acids: CASSVDRGAFF. Written as DNA, the CDR3 is TGTGCCAGCAGCGTGGACAGAGGAGCTTTCTTT.

The chain carries TRBV28 and TRBJ1-2; D unresolved. The germline gives CDR1 MDHEN, CDR2 SYDVKM. Trimming removed 6 bases at V and 3 bases at J, with 5 bases between. The CDR3 covers 11 residues. The CDR3 bases are TGTGCCAGCAGCCGAGACTATGGCTACACCTTC. It yields the protein CASSRDYGYTF.

This rearrangement joins TRBV3-1 (or the pseudogene TRBV3-2) to TRBJ1-3, with D hard to call. CDR3 length: 16 residues. Germline lookup yields CDR1 LGHDT and CDR2 YNNKEL (reference sequence). Trimming pared 1 base from V and 0 bases from J, leaving 10 bases between. Here the CDR3 DNA reads TGTGCCAGCAGCCAAGGGTGGCGGGCCTCTGGAAACACCATATATTTT. Residues: CASSQGWRASGNTIYF.